Presented here are 29 T cell receptor beta chains from one specimen sequenced in a study of cytomegalovirus exposure and HLA in healthy donors. Use of 60 Vbeta and 13 Jbeta primers characterized the PCR. Measured with immunoSEQ multiplex PCR; TCRdb has only the in-frame clones, and not every one. This repertoire includes tens of thousands of clones. Sequencing input: PBMCs. The receptor source for this set is a woman aged 25-40 years in good health and CMV-seropositive.

This chain links TRBV30 with TRBJ1-1; D remains unclear. Trimming took 1 base from V and 7 from J, leaving 7 bases between them. The germline gives CDR1 GTSNPN, CDR2 SVGIG (reference sequence). The CDR3 extends over 11 amino acids. The CDR3 reads CAWSAQFEAFF. Written as DNA, the CDR3 is TGTGCCTGGAGTGCCCAATTTGAAGCTTTCTTT.

The chain joins TRBV2 to TRBJ2-5; D is uncertain. This CDR3 has 12 amino acids. Germline loops: CDR1 SNHLY, CDR2 FYNNEI. Trimming took off 2 bases at V and 7 bases at J, with 8 bases between the two ends. In DNA, the CDR3 is TGTGCCAGCAGTGAATATCCGAGGACCCAGTACTTC. Its protein product is CASSEYPRTQYF.

V gene TRBV9 combines with J gene TRBJ1-5; 11 positions match TRBD1. The CDR3 extends over 20 amino acids. V trimming: 1 base; J trimming: 1 base; junction bases outside the gene matches: 13. Germline CDR1 is SGDLS and CDR2 is YYNGEE. The CDR3 DNA is TGTGCCAGCAGCGTATCGTCGGACAGGGGGCGAGGGGAGAGCAATCAGCCCCAGCATTTT. Translated: CASSVSSDRGRGESNQPQHF.

The rearrangement links TRBV18 to TRBJ1-1, with D perhaps TRBD1 (6 bases). Germline V gene lookup returns CDR1 KGHSH and CDR2 LQKENI. V was pared by 2 bases and J by 2 bases, with 12 bases between. The CDR3 runs 15 residues. The CDR3 region is CASSPGGDRNTEAFF. The CDR3 DNA reads as TGTGCCAGCTCACCAGGGGGCGACCGTAACACTGAAGCTTTCTTT.

The genes are TRBV7-9 and TRBJ2-7; TRBD2 matches 14 bases. This CDR3 has 16 residues. V trimming: 3 bases; J trimming: 4 bases; junction bases outside the gene matches: 5. Germline CDR1 reads SEHNR; CDR2 reads FQNEAQ (reference sequence). The CDR3 here is CASSFRTSGGMYEQYF. In DNA, the CDR3 is TGTGCCAGCAGCTTCCGGACTAGCGGGGGGATGTACGAGCAGTACTTC.

The V call is TRBV18, the J call TRBJ1-1, with D perhaps matching TRBD1 (6 bases). Trimming cost V 5 bases and J 5 bases, with 15 bases left between them. This CDR3 is built from 14 residues. The germline gives CDR1 KGHSH, CDR2 LQKENI. Here the CDR3 DNA reads TGTGCCAGCTCATCTTACAGGGAAGTGACTGAAGCTTTCTTT. It specifies CASSSYREVTEAFF.

The chain has TRBV13 and TRBJ1-2, with D perhaps TRBD1 (6 bases). V dropped 6 bases and J dropped 4 bases, with 18 bases sitting between them. Germline CDR1 reads PRHDT; CDR2 reads FYEKMQ (reference sequence). CDR3 length: 15 residues. The CDR3 loop reads CASRSSTGASYGYTF. Written as DNA, the CDR3 is TGTGCCAGCAGGAGTTCGACAGGAGCGTCCTATGGCTACACCTTC.

V is TRBV5-8 and J is TRBJ1-5; TRBD1 might be the D (5 bases). The CDR3 covers 15 residues. V was shortened by 6 bases and J by 3 bases, with 16 bases between the two germline ends. CDR1 SGHTS and CDR2 YDEGEE come from the germline V gene. The CDR3 nucleotides are TGTGCCAGCAACCCAGGGCGTCAGATCAATCAGCCCCAGCATTTT. Translating gives CASNPGRQINQPQHF.

This chain uses TRBV4-1 with TRBJ2-2; TRBD2 might be the D (5 bases). The CDR3 is 15 amino acids. With 1 base removed from V and 8 bases from J, the gap between germline ends came to 14 bases. Germline-derived CDR1 and CDR2 are MGHRA and YSYEKL. CDR3 residues: CASSQGTGLGGELFF. In DNA form, the CDR3 reads TGCGCCAGCAGCCAAGGAACGGGGTTGGGAGGGGAGCTGTTTTTT.

V and J are TRBV27 and TRBJ2-1, with 7 bases identical to TRBD2. There are 17 residues in the CDR3. The germline CDR1 and CDR2 sequences are MNHEY and SMNVEV (reference sequence). The V and J ends lost 4 bases and 4 bases, in that order; junction bases with no gene match: 13. Here the CDR3 reads CASSSNRAGALYNEQFF. Here the CDR3 DNA reads TGTGCCAGCAGTTCGAATCGGGCGGGAGCCTTATACAATGAGCAGTTCTTC.

About this clone: At one of its ends the junction is not consistent with the germline gene, which may arise from a read error. The chain has TRBV7-7 and TRBJ2-5, with a tentative D call TRBD2 (9 bases). Germline loops: CDR1 SSHAT, CDR2 FNYEAQ (reference sequence). The CDR3 loop spans 15 amino acids. CDR3 DNA sequence: TGTGCTAGCAGTCAGGGGGCGCGGGGGGGAGAGACCCAGTACTTC. It specifies CASSQGARGGETQYF.

This CDR3 is CASSSRTTYNEQFF. The CDR3 DNA is TGTGCCAGCAGCTCCCGGACTACATACAATGAGCAGTTCTTC. The rearrangement uses TRBV7-8 and TRBJ2-1; possibly TRBD2 for D (6 bases). The ends were cut back, 4 bases at V and 4 bases at J, with 11 bases in the middle. The germline gives CDR1 SGHVS, CDR2 FQNEAQ. This CDR3 has 14 residues.

The chain recombines TRBV10-3 with TRBJ1-3; D gene uncertain. The germline V gene has CDR1 ENHRY and CDR2 SYGVKD. V was shortened by 6 bases and J by 0 bases, with 9 bases between the two germline ends. The CDR3 covers 14 residues. CDR3 DNA sequence: TGTGCCATCAGACCGGGTTACTCTGGAAACACCATATATTTT. Protein: CAIRPGYSGNTIYF.

The CDR3 reads CASSQDLGGGYGYTF. Here the CDR3 DNA reads TGCGCCAGCAGCCAAGATCTGGGGGGTGGGTATGGCTACACCTTC. J is TRBJ1-2 and V is TRBV4-1, with a weak D call TRBD1 (5 bases). V gave up 0 bases and J gave up 5 bases, with 13 bases separating them. CDR3 length: 15 residues. Germline V gene data show CDR1 as MGHRA and CDR2 as YSYEKL.

The V gene is TRBV5-1, the J gene TRBJ2-5; 12 bases match TRBD2. The CDR3 covers 14 residues. J gave up 3 bases and V 4 bases, and 1 base lay outside the gene matches. CDR1 and CDR2 (germline): SGHRS, YFSETQ. Here the CDR3 reads CASSRLAGEETQYF. CDR3 nucleotides: TGCGCCAGCAGCCGACTAGCGGGGGAAGAGACCCAGTACTTC.

As DNA, the CDR3 is TGTGCCAGCTCACCAATGTCAGGGGGGATCTCCTACAATGAGCAGTTCTTC. Amino acid sequence: CASSPMSGGISYNEQFF. This chain connects TRBV18 to TRBJ2-1; weak D call: TRBD1 (7 bases). Trimming took 2 bases from V and 0 from J, leaving 14 bases between them. Per germline, CDR1 KGHSH and CDR2 LQKENI. The CDR3 contains 17 residues.

The V and J genes are TRBV9 and TRBJ1-4; D perhaps matches TRBD1 (5 bases). This CDR3 spans 13 amino acids. From germline, CDR1 is SGDLS and CDR2 YYNGEE. Trimming cost V 4 bases and J 5 bases, with 9 bases left between them. The CDR3 nucleotides are TGTGCCAGCAGCCCAGGGAACAATGAAAAACTGTTTTTT. Translating gives CASSPGNNEKLFF.

This chain connects TRBV4-1 to TRBJ2-2; 7 bases agree with TRBD2. Losses at the gene ends were 0 bases for V and 4 bases for J; bases not matched to a gene: 8. Germline CDR1 reads MGHRA; CDR2 reads YSYEKL. The CDR3 totals 17 residues. The CDR3 DNA follows: TGCGCCAGCAGCCAAGAACCCAGCGGGATTTTCACCGGGGAGCTGTTTTTT. Its protein is CASSQEPSGIFTGELFF.

The chain is built from TRBV5-1 and TRBJ1-4; 7 nucleotides match TRBD1. The CDR3 covers 15 residues. With V trimmed by 6 bases and J by 0 bases, 5 bases remained unmatched. The V gene's germline CDR1 is SGHRS and CDR2 YFSETQ. The CDR3 nucleotides read TGCGCCAGCACCGAGGGGACAGCAACTAATGAAAAACTGTTTTTT. Amino acids: CASTEGTATNEKLFF.

The chain has TRBV21-1 and TRBJ2-1; TRBD2, the D gene given by the table, was not confirmed from the DNA. TRBV21-1 is marked as a pseudogene. This CDR3 is 15 amino acids long. CDR3 nucleotides: TGTGCCAGCAGCAAGGGGGGGGTCTCCTACAATGAGCAGTTCTTC. Translating gives CASSKGGVSYNEQFF.

The chain is built from TRBV27 and TRBJ1-4; D remains unclear. V was shortened by 3 bases and J by 0 bases, with 11 bases between the two germline ends. The CDR3 extends over 16 amino acids. CDR1 and CDR2 from the germline V gene are MNHEY and SMNVEV (reference sequence). This chain's CDR3 is CASSFRQSSTNEKLFF. CDR3 in DNA: TGTGCCAGCAGTTTCAGGCAGAGCTCAACTAATGAAAAACTGTTTTTT.

The chain carries TRBV5-1 and TRBJ2-7; TRBD1 might be the D (5 bases). The germline V gene encodes CDR1 SGHRS and CDR2 YFSETQ. With 4 bases removed from V and 3 bases from J, the gap between germline ends came to 20 bases. This CDR3 spans 16 amino acids. The CDR3 nucleotides read TGCGCCAGCAGCGCCAAGTACAGCAAAGGGGACTACGAGCAGTACTTC. Its translation is CASSAKYSKGDYEQYF.

The chain links TRBV18 to TRBJ1-1; 10 positions match TRBD1. This CDR3 spans 15 amino acids. Trimming cost V 3 bases and J 4 bases; bases outside gene matches: 5. CDR1 is KGHSH and CDR2 is LQKENI in the germline V gene. CDR3 in DNA: TGTGCCAGCTCACCGACAGGGGGCGGAGGCACTGAAGCTTTCTTT. It translates to CASSPTGGGGTEAFF.

Concerning this clone itself: A junction end diverges from the germline sequence, so it may reflect a read error. This chain uses TRBV12-5 with TRBJ1-4; D is uncertain. The CDR3 length is 12 residues. Germline V gene sequence: CDR1 LGHNT, CDR2 FRNRAP. CDR3 protein: CASGVRTSPRDF. DNA of the CDR3: TGTGCTAGTGGAGTCCGGACCTCGCCCCGGGATTTT. Drawing the rest from reference TRBV12-5 and TRBJ1-4, the complete variable domain is DARVTQTPRHKVTEMGQEVTMRCQPILGHNTVFWYRQTMMQGLELLAYFRNRAPLDDSGMPKDRFSAEMPDATLATLKIQPSEPRDSAVYFCASGVRTSPRDFGSGTQLSVL.

Its frequency marks this clone as medium-sized. The rearrangement links TRBV7-2 to TRBJ2-5; TRBD2 matches at 14 bases. J was trimmed by 6 bases and V by 3 bases; bases with no gene match: 15. This CDR3 is 19 amino acids long. Germline V lookup: CDR1 SGHTA, CDR2 FQGNSA. The CDR3 protein is CASSFVNLVGTSGGKTQYF. As DNA, the CDR3 is TGTGCCAGCAGCTTCGTAAATTTGGTTGGGACTAGCGGGGGAAAGACCCAGTACTTC.

The chain recombines TRBV6-5 with TRBJ2-7, with TRBD1 matching 7 bases. Germline V gives CDR1 MNHEY, CDR2 SVGAGI. CDR3 length: 14 residues. With 7 bases clipped from V and 2 bases from J, the junction kept 8 bases outside the gene matches. CDR3 sequence (DNA): TGTGCCAGCAAAGACAGGGTGGGGGCCTACGAGCAGTACTTC. Residues: CASKDRVGAYEQYF.

The genes are TRBV6-6 and TRBJ2-5, with a possible D match to TRBD2 (5 bases). The V end was cut by 6 bases, the J end by 1 base, with 12 bases between. Per the germline V gene, CDR1 is MNHNY and CDR2 is SVGAGI (reference sequence). The CDR3 runs to 14 residues. The CDR3 DNA follows: TGTGCCAGCAGCAAAGAAGGGAGCCAAGAGACCCAGTACTTC. Protein: CASSKEGSQETQYF.

The chain joins TRBV5-6 to TRBJ1-3; D is possibly TRBD1 (6 bases). This CDR3 region has 13 residues. Trimming left V 8 bases short and J 3 bases short, with 12 bases between. The germline V gene encodes CDR1 SGHDT and CDR2 YYEEEE. DNA of the CDR3: TGTGCCAGTGAGGGGGGGATTGGAAACACCATATATTTT. Translated: CASEGGIGNTIYF.

The V and J genes are TRBV29-1 and TRBJ2-7; D remains ambiguous. Germline assignment: CDR1 SQVTM and CDR2 ANQGSEA. Trimming cost V 7 bases and J 6 bases, with 19 bases left between them. This CDR3 spans 13 amino acids. The CDR3 here is CSAKRSSDGEQYF. The CDR3 DNA sequence: TGCAGCGCTAAACGGTCCAGCGACGGCGAGCAGTACTTC.